The rows below give T cell receptor beta chains drawn from one sample of a study of cytomegalovirus exposure and HLA in healthy donors. Assay: immunoSEQ multiplex PCR; the TCRdb copy retains only in-frame clones and omits some. In the table there are about 110,000 clones, around 75% of which are singletons. The sequencing sample was made of PBMCs. The receptor source for this set is a man aged 25-45 years in good health and CMV-seronegative. Both conserved end residues are part of each CDR3. The order of the fields is D gene, J gene, clone size, V gene, CDR3 DNA, CDR3 protein. A D gene is named only where the DNA matches it firmly. Not all rows give a size; the values are once, few, many and, for expanded clones, a class.

d_gene: TRBD1
j_gene: TRBJ1-6
abundance: few
v_gene: TRBV4-2
CDR3nt: TGTGCCAGCAGTCAGGACAGGGGGAATTCACCCCTCCACTTT
CDR3aa: CASSQDRGNSPLHF

d_gene: -
j_gene: TRBJ2-3
abundance: -
v_gene: TRBV5-1
CDR3nt: TGCGCCAGCAGCTTGGGGGCAGGTGGGACAGATACGCAGTATTTT
CDR3aa: CASSLGAGGTDTQYF

d_gene: TRBD2
j_gene: TRBJ2-2
abundance: -
v_gene: TRBV5-1
CDR3nt: TGCGCCAGCAGCTCGACTAGCGGGAGCTCCGGGGAGCTGTTTTTT
CDR3aa: CASSSTSGSSGELFF

d_gene: -
j_gene: TRBJ1-1
abundance: -
v_gene: TRBV27
CDR3nt: TGTGCCAGCATGGCAGGGGAGAGGACTGAAGCTTTCTTT
CDR3aa: CASMAGERTEAFF

d_gene: TRBD2
j_gene: TRBJ2-5
abundance: -
v_gene: TRBV10-3
CDR3nt: TGTGCTACGTTAGGCGGGGGTCCGGAGACCCAGTACTTC
CDR3aa: CATLGGGPETQYF

d_gene: TRBD1
j_gene: TRBJ2-5
abundance: -
v_gene: TRBV19
CDR3nt: TGTGCCAGTAGTACCGGTACCCCGGGCAGGGGGCTTACGGAGACCCAGTACTTC
CDR3aa: CASSTGTPGRGLTETQYF

d_gene: TRBD2
j_gene: TRBJ2-5
abundance: -
v_gene: TRBV4-1
CDR3nt: TGCGCCAGCAAGGTGAGCGGGGAGTACCAAGAGACCCAGTACTTC
CDR3aa: CASKVSGEYQETQYF

d_gene: TRBD1
j_gene: TRBJ1-2
abundance: -
v_gene: TRBV5-6
CDR3nt: TGTGCCAGCAGCTTAACAGGACAGGACCGTGGCTACACCTTC
CDR3aa: CASSLTGQDRGYTF

d_gene: -
j_gene: TRBJ2-3
abundance: once
v_gene: TRBV5-1
CDR3nt: TGCGCCAGCAGCCCGGAGGGGGCCAGCACAGATACGCAGTATTTT
CDR3aa: CASSPEGASTDTQYF

d_gene: TRBD2
j_gene: TRBJ2-5
abundance: -
v_gene: TRBV5-1
CDR3nt: TGCGCCAGCAGCTTGGGGCTAGCGGGAATAGAGACCCAGTACTTC
CDR3aa: CASSLGLAGIETQYF

d_gene: -
j_gene: TRBJ1-1
abundance: few
v_gene: TRBV29-1
CDR3nt: TGCAGCGCGGGGGTGAGGACTGAAGCTTTCTTT
CDR3aa: CSAGVRTEAFF

d_gene: TRBD1
j_gene: TRBJ1-4
abundance: once
v_gene: TRBV5-4
CDR3nt: TGTGCCAGCAGCTTACGACAGGGGGCGGGTGAAAAACTGTTTTTT
CDR3aa: CASSLRQGAGEKLFF

d_gene: TRBD2
j_gene: TRBJ2-3
abundance: -
v_gene: TRBV4-3
CDR3nt: TGCGCCAGCAGCCAAGATCGGGCGGGGGGTAAAGATACGCAGTATTTT
CDR3aa: CASSQDRAGGKDTQYF

d_gene: -
j_gene: TRBJ1-1
abundance: -
v_gene: TRBV6-1
CDR3nt: TGTGCCAGCAGGTGGGAGGGCATAAACACTGAAGCTTTCTTT
CDR3aa: CASRWEGINTEAFF

d_gene: -
j_gene: TRBJ2-7
abundance: -
v_gene: TRBV30
CDR3nt: TGTGCCTGGAGTGTTGACACTGCCTCCTACGAGCAGTACTTC
CDR3aa: CAWSVDTASYEQYF

d_gene: TRBD1
j_gene: TRBJ1-1
abundance: many
v_gene: TRBV18
CDR3nt: TGTGCCAGCTCACCACTACCAGAGACAGGGAGCACTGAAGCTTTCTTT
CDR3aa: CASSPLPETGSTEAFF

d_gene: TRBD2
j_gene: TRBJ2-2
abundance: -
v_gene: TRBV7-2
CDR3nt: TGTGCCAGCAGCCGGACTAGTGGCACCGGGGAGCTGTTTTTT
CDR3aa: CASSRTSGTGELFF

d_gene: -
j_gene: TRBJ1-1
abundance: -
v_gene: TRBV6-1
CDR3nt: TGTGCCAGCAGTCGAGGAGGGGAACCCACTGAAGCTTTCTTT
CDR3aa: CASSRGGEPTEAFF

d_gene: -
j_gene: TRBJ2-1
abundance: -
v_gene: TRBV6-1
CDR3nt: TGTGCCAGCCCGACAGCGACTGAGCAGTTCTTC
CDR3aa: CASPTATEQFF

d_gene: -
j_gene: TRBJ2-4
abundance: -
v_gene: TRBV2
CDR3nt: TGTGCCAGCAGTGGAGGGGGAAGACAGTACTTC
CDR3aa: CASSGGGRQYF

d_gene: TRBD2
j_gene: TRBJ2-5
abundance: -
v_gene: TRBV5-1
CDR3nt: TGCGCCAGCAGCTTGGGGACTAGCGGGGGTCGGGCCCAGTACTTC
CDR3aa: CASSLGTSGGRAQYF

d_gene: TRBD2
j_gene: TRBJ2-7
abundance: -
v_gene: TRBV7-2
CDR3nt: TGTGCCAGCAGCTGGAACGGGGGGGCCGGCGGCGAGCAGTACTTC
CDR3aa: CASSWNGGAGGEQYF

d_gene: TRBD1
j_gene: TRBJ1-4
abundance: -
v_gene: TRBV4-1
CDR3nt: TGCGCCAGCAGTCCGGGACAGGGATATGAAAAACTGTTTTTT
CDR3aa: CASSPGQGYEKLFF

d_gene: -
j_gene: TRBJ2-2
abundance: -
v_gene: TRBV10-3
CDR3nt: TGTGCCATCAGTGGCGCTCGGGAGCTGTTTTTT
CDR3aa: CAISGARELFF

d_gene: -
j_gene: TRBJ1-1
abundance: -
v_gene: TRBV10-3
CDR3nt: TGTGCCATCAGTCCGGGGAATACTGAAGCTTTCTTT
CDR3aa: CAISPGNTEAFF

d_gene: -
j_gene: TRBJ1-4
abundance: few
v_gene: TRBV30
CDR3nt: TGTGCCTGGAGCGGAGGACCCACGGCAACTAATGAAAAACTGTTTTTT
CDR3aa: CAWSGGPTATNEKLFF

d_gene: TRBD1
j_gene: TRBJ1-1
abundance: -
v_gene: TRBV5-1
CDR3nt: TGCGCCAGCAGCGCGGGACAGGGGGCCACTGAAGCTTTCTTT
CDR3aa: CASSAGQGATEAFF

d_gene: TRBD1
j_gene: TRBJ1-2
abundance: -
v_gene: TRBV27
CDR3nt: TGTGCCAGCAGTTCCAGGGGGCGGGGCTATGGCTACACCTTC
CDR3aa: CASSSRGRGYGYTF

d_gene: -
j_gene: TRBJ1-1
abundance: -
v_gene: TRBV7-6
CDR3nt: TGTGCCAGCAGCTTTGACAGTAACACTGAAGCTTTCTTT
CDR3aa: CASSFDSNTEAFF

d_gene: -
j_gene: TRBJ2-7
abundance: -
v_gene: TRBV2
CDR3nt: TGTGCCAGCAGGCAATATCACAGCTCCTACGAGCAGTACTTC
CDR3aa: CASRQYHSSYEQYF

d_gene: TRBD2
j_gene: TRBJ2-1
abundance: few
v_gene: TRBV11-2
CDR3nt: TGTGCCAGCAGCACGTTCCGTAGCGGGAGAGGCAATGAGCAGTTCTTC
CDR3aa: CASSTFRSGRGNEQFF

d_gene: -
j_gene: TRBJ1-2
abundance: -
v_gene: TRBV27
CDR3nt: TGTGCCAGCAGTTTACTAGGATATGGCTACACCTTC
CDR3aa: CASSLLGYGYTF

d_gene: -
j_gene: TRBJ1-1
abundance: -
v_gene: TRBV5-1
CDR3nt: TGCGCCAGCAGCTCAGGGCAGGTTCCGACTTCTTACACTGAAGCTTTCTTT
CDR3aa: CASSSGQVPTSYTEAFF

d_gene: TRBD1
j_gene: TRBJ1-2
abundance: few
v_gene: TRBV30
CDR3nt: TGTGCCTCCGAGGACAGGGGGCGCATAGTCTCCTATGGCTACACCTTC
CDR3aa: CASEDRGRIVSYGYTF

d_gene: TRBD1
j_gene: TRBJ1-2
abundance: -
v_gene: TRBV2
CDR3nt: TGTGCCAGCGGCCGACAGGGGAGAAACTATGGCTACACCTTC
CDR3aa: CASGRQGRNYGYTF

d_gene: TRBD1
j_gene: TRBJ2-7
abundance: -
v_gene: TRBV7-2
CDR3nt: TGTGCCAGCAGCTCCTACAGGGGTTCCTACGAGCAGTACTTC
CDR3aa: CASSSYRGSYEQYF

d_gene: TRBD2
j_gene: TRBJ2-1
abundance: -
v_gene: TRBV7-7
CDR3nt: TGTGCCAGCAGCTTAGGGCTAGCGGGAATCCATGAGCAGTTCTTC
CDR3aa: CASSLGLAGIHEQFF

d_gene: TRBD2
j_gene: TRBJ2-1
abundance: -
v_gene: TRBV7-9
CDR3nt: TGTGCCAGCAGCTCCGGGACTAGCGGGAACACTGAGCAGTTCTTC
CDR3aa: CASSSGTSGNTEQFF

d_gene: TRBD1
j_gene: TRBJ2-2
abundance: few
v_gene: TRBV6-6
CDR3nt: TGTGCCAGCAGGCCAGGGGGCGGGGAGCTGTTTTTT
CDR3aa: CASRPGGGELFF

d_gene: -
j_gene: TRBJ1-6
abundance: -
v_gene: TRBV7-9
CDR3nt: TGTTCCAGCAGCTTAGGGGCGGAGGGACGCTCACCCCTCCACTTT
CDR3aa: CSSSLGAEGRSPLHF

d_gene: -
j_gene: TRBJ2-5
abundance: -
v_gene: TRBV9
CDR3nt: TGTGCCAGCAGCCCTCGACTGTCGGAGGTGGTGAAGACCCAGTACTTC
CDR3aa: CASSPRLSEVVKTQYF

d_gene: -
j_gene: TRBJ2-7
abundance: -
v_gene: TRBV28
CDR3nt: TGTGCCAGCAGTATGCCTAACGAGCAGTACTTC
CDR3aa: CASSMPNEQYF